The 31 T cell receptor beta chains below were found in one sample sequenced in a study of blood T cell repertoires in COVID-19. Profiling relied on immunoSEQ multiplex PCR, and the TCRdb table lists in-frame clones only, not all of them. The sample carries about 250,000 clones, 84% recorded once. Sample: peripheral blood. All receptors derive from a man over 45 with acute or convalescent COVID-19.

The V gene is TRBV18, the J gene TRBJ1-1; weak D call: TRBD1 (5 bases). Germline-derived CDR1 and CDR2 are KGHSH and LQKENI. Trimming took 6 bases from V and 4 from J, leaving 12 bases between them. This CDR3 has 13 residues. DNA of the CDR3: TGTGCCAGCTCCCCCGACGGGGGCACTGAAGCTTTCTTT. This translates into CASSPDGGTEAFF. The whole variable domain, filled in from reference TRBV18 and TRBJ1-1, reads NAGVMQNPRHLVRRRGQEARLRCSPMKGHSHVYWYRQLPEEGLKFMVYLQKENIIDESGMPKERFSAEFPKEGPSILRIQQVVRGDSAAYFCASSPDGGTEAFFGQGTRLTVV.

J is TRBJ1-5 and V is TRBV18; the D is unclear. Between the trimmed V and J ends, which lost 6 bases and 4 bases, there was a span of 10 bases. CDR3 size: 13 residues. Looked up from germline, CDR1 is KGHSH and CDR2 is LQKENI. The CDR3 protein is CASSTSGNQPQHF. The CDR3 coding sequence is TGTGCCAGCTCCACCAGCGGGAATCAGCCCCAGCATTTT.

V is TRBV7-6 and J is TRBJ2-7; 8 positions agree with TRBD2. This CDR3 contains 16 residues. After removal of 6 bases from V and 5 bases from J, the junction contained 15 bases not matched to a gene. Germline V lookup: CDR1 SGHVS, CDR2 FNYEAQ. The CDR3 protein is CASSTRWSGGLDEQYF. The CDR3 DNA is TGTGCCAGCAGTACCAGATGGTCGGGAGGGTTGGACGAGCAGTACTTC.

This clone was seen once. The chain uses TRBV28 and TRBJ1-6, with D unclear. Trimming removed 3 bases at V and 0 bases at J, with 6 bases between. The CDR3 is made up of 15 amino acids. Germline CDR1 MDHEN, CDR2 SYDVKM. The CDR3 protein is CASSFPGSYNSPLHF. The CDR3 nucleotides read TGTGCCAGCAGTTTTCCAGGCTCCTATAATTCACCCCTCCACTTT.

The rearrangement uses TRBV30 and TRBJ1-6, with TRBD1 matching 8 bases. CDR1 GTSNPN and CDR2 SVGIG come from the germline V gene (reference sequence). This CDR3 is built from 15 residues. J was trimmed by 7 bases and V by 2 bases; bases with no gene match: 7. CDR3 residues: CAWSNGQGRNSPLHF. The CDR3, as DNA: TGTGCCTGGAGTAACGGACAGGGAAGGAATTCACCCCTCCACTTT.

This clone was seen a few times. The chain links TRBV27 to TRBJ2-7, with 7 positions matching TRBD1. CDR1 is MNHEY and CDR2 is SMNVEV in the germline V gene (reference sequence). The CDR3 totals 17 residues. V shed 4 bases and J 0 bases; nucleotides not matched to a gene: 12. The CDR3 DNA reads TGTGCCAGCAGTTCTAAAATCCCGGGACAGCCCTCCTACGAGCAGTACTTC. This translates into CASSSKIPGQPSYEQYF.

The chain recombines TRBV6-5 with TRBJ2-7, with TRBD1 matching over 7 bases. V was clipped by 7 bases and J by 4 bases; unmatched bases: 10. There are 14 residues in the CDR3. The germline V gene has CDR1 MNHEY and CDR2 SVGAGI. The CDR3 sequence is CASKIQGHGYEQYF. CDR3 DNA: TGTGCCAGCAAGATACAGGGGCATGGGTACGAGCAGTACTTC.

The chain uses TRBV6-5 and TRBJ2-1; tentative D call: TRBD1 (6 bases). This CDR3 has 13 amino acids. V was shortened by 6 bases and J by 4 bases, with 10 bases between the two germline ends. CDR1 is MNHEY and CDR2 is SVGAGI in the germline V gene. The CDR3 loop is CASSLDSYNEQFF. The CDR3 DNA sequence: TGTGCCAGCAGCCTGGACAGTTACAATGAGCAGTTCTTC.

V is TRBV4-1 and J is TRBJ2-1; 14 nucleotides line up with TRBD2. Germline V gene lookup returns CDR1 MGHRA and CDR2 YSYEKL. With V trimmed by 5 bases and J by 6 bases, 9 bases remained unmatched. The CDR3 contains 17 residues. The CDR3 coding sequence is TGCGCCAGCAGCGCCGGGACTAGCGGGAGTATTCTCAATGAGCAGTTCTTC. Its protein is CASSAGTSGSILNEQFF.

This clone was seen once. The V gene is TRBV21-1, the J gene TRBJ2-2; TRBD1 is taken as the D call from the table, unchecked against the DNA. TRBV21-1 represents a pseudogene. The CDR3 length is 17 residues. The chain's CDR3 is CASSARNRGQYTGELFF. CDR3 nucleotides: TGTGCCAGCAGCGCGCGAAACAGGGGGCAATACACCGGGGAGCTGTTTTTT.

V is TRBV27 and J is TRBJ2-7; D is possibly TRBD2 (5 bases). Between the trimmed V and J ends, which lost 2 bases and 3 bases, there was a span of 14 bases. The CDR3 spans 15 residues. The germline V gene has CDR1 MNHEY and CDR2 SMNVEV (reference sequence). The CDR3 sequence is CASSLRDTRDYEQYF. DNA for the CDR3: TGTGCCAGCAGTTTAAGAGATACTAGGGACTACGAGCAGTACTTC.

The gene calls are TRBV10-2 and TRBJ2-5; no definite D call. Trimming shortened V by 7 bases and J by 1 base, and 10 bases separated the two germline ends. Germline CDR1 reads WSHSY; CDR2 reads SAAADI. The CDR3 length is 13 residues. CDR3 nucleotide sequence: TGCGCCAGCATCCGCGGATTCCAAGAGACCCAGTACTTC. This gives the protein CASIRGFQETQYF.

This clone was found once. V is TRBV28 and J is TRBJ2-7, with 9 bases matching TRBD2. Germline CDR1 reads MDHEN; CDR2 reads SYDVKM. This CDR3 has 12 amino acids. Trimming cost V 10 bases and J 6 bases; bases outside gene matches: 7. CDR3 sequence: CATSIAGVEQYF. The CDR3 DNA follows: TGTGCCACTTCAATAGCGGGAGTCGAGCAGTACTTC.

The J gene is TRBJ1-2, the V gene TRBV28, with D uncertain. This CDR3 has 13 residues. V was trimmed by 7 bases and J by 8 bases, leaving 17 bases between them. The germline V gene encodes CDR1 MDHEN and CDR2 SYDVKM. CDR3 sequence reads: CASTRPGLPGYTF. DNA of the CDR3: TGTGCCAGCACCCGCCCGGGTCTCCCGGGCTACACCTTC.

The V call is TRBV6-2 or TRBV6-3, the J call TRBJ1-6, with a tentative D call TRBD1 (6 bases). Trimming removed 5 bases from V and 6 bases from J, with 8 bases in between. Germline assignment: CDR1 MNHEY and CDR2 SVGEGT. There are 13 residues in the CDR3. The CDR3 nucleotides are TGTGCCAGCAGTCCAGGGGTTAATTCACCCCTCCACTTT. Translating gives CASSPGVNSPLHF.

Concerning this clone itself: The junction shows a germline mismatch at one end, possibly a read error. CDR3 in amino acids: CASSFPTGKAIYVQYF. In DNA form, the CDR3 reads TGTGCCAGCAGTTTCCCGACAGGGAAAGCAATCTACGTGCAGTACTTC. This chain connects TRBV28 to TRBJ2-7; TRBD1 matches at 7 bases. The CDR3 spans 16 residues. Germline-derived CDR1 and CDR2 are MDHEN and SYDVKM.

This rearrangement joins TRBV10-1 to TRBJ1-6; no reliable D call. Germline loops: CDR1 WNHNN, CDR2 SYGVQD (reference sequence). The CDR3 has 14 amino acids. Trimming pared 0 bases from V and 7 bases from J, leaving 7 bases between. CDR3 region: CASSESLGNSPLHF. For the CDR3, the DNA is TGCGCCAGCAGTGAGTCGCTGGGCAATTCACCCCTCCACTTT.

V gene TRBV5-1 combines with J gene TRBJ2-1; TRBD2 matches at 11 bases. Germline values: CDR1 SGHRS, CDR2 YFSETQ. The CDR3 covers 19 residues. The ends lost 0 bases at V and 2 bases at J; junction bases unmatched: 10. The CDR3: CASSLGTSGRRGAYNEQFF. The CDR3 DNA reads TGCGCCAGCAGCTTGGGTACTAGCGGGAGAAGGGGTGCCTACAATGAGCAGTTCTTC.

This chain connects TRBV7-9 to TRBJ2-1; 12 nucleotides match TRBD2. This CDR3 is built from 17 residues. Germline V gene data show CDR1 as SEHNR and CDR2 as FQNEAQ (reference sequence). V was clipped by 0 bases and J by 8 bases; unmatched bases: 8. Here the CDR3 reads CASSLAIGLAGTDEQFF. CDR3 bases: TGTGCCAGCAGCTTAGCGATCGGACTAGCGGGAACCGATGAGCAGTTCTTC.

The chain uses TRBV3-1 (or the pseudogene TRBV3-2) and TRBJ2-1, with TRBD2 as a possible D gene (5 bases). CDR1 and CDR2 (germline): LGHDT, YNNKEL (reference sequence). This CDR3 region has 17 residues. Deletions cut 0 bases from V and 3 bases from J, with 15 bases between. The CDR3 DNA follows: TGTGCCAGCAGCCAAGATCTTGAGACTATGAACTACAATGAGCAGTTCTTC. Its translation: CASSQDLETMNYNEQFF.

The genes are TRBV2 and TRBJ2-5, with 11 bases lining up with TRBD2. Per the germline V gene, CDR1 is SNHLY and CDR2 is FYNNEI. The trim removed 1 base at V and 5 bases at J, leaving 12 bases unmatched. The CDR3 covers 18 residues. The DNA of the CDR3 is TGTGCCAGCAGTGAAGGGGTCTTAGCGGGAGGGGTAGGGGAGACCCAGTACTTC. This encodes CASSEGVLAGGVGETQYF.

This clone was seen just once. The chain combines TRBV6-5 with TRBJ2-7, with D maybe TRBD1 (5 bases). Per the germline V gene, CDR1 is MNHEY and CDR2 is SVGAGI. The V gene lost 9 bases and the J gene lost 2 bases, with 11 bases spanning the gap. CDR3 size: 12 residues. The CDR3 reads CASKQGPYEQYF. The CDR3 DNA follows: TGTGCCAGTAAGCAGGGCCCCTACGAGCAGTACTTC.

The chain's CDR3 is CASSDPGGPNTEAFF. The DNA of the CDR3 is TGTGCCAGCAGTGACCCCGGGGGACCGAACACTGAAGCTTTCTTT. The rearrangement joins TRBV6-4 to TRBJ1-1; tentatively, D is TRBD1 (5 bases). V was cut by 2 bases and J by 1 base, with 11 bases left in between. The germline V gene has CDR1 MRHNA and CDR2 SNTAGT. This CDR3 spans 15 amino acids.

This rearrangement joins TRBV5-4 to TRBJ1-2; TRBD1 agrees at 7 bases. V dropped 2 bases and J dropped 6; count of bases not matched to a gene: 4. Germline V lookup: CDR1 SGHNT, CDR2 YYREEE (reference sequence). CDR3 length: 13 amino acids. CDR3 in amino acids: CASSFRDRDGYTF. The CDR3 DNA reads TGTGCCAGCAGCTTCCGGGACAGAGATGGCTACACCTTC.

The chain combines TRBV5-1 with TRBJ1-3; D may be TRBD1 (6 bases). The CDR3 is 15 amino acids. Trimming cost V 3 bases and J 1 base, with 11 bases left between them. CDR1 is SGHRS and CDR2 is YFSETQ in the germline V gene. Here the CDR3 reads CASSSQGLSGNTIYF. The CDR3, as DNA: TGCGCCAGCAGCTCACAGGGCTTGTCTGGAAACACCATATATTTT.

This clone was counted a few times. The rearrangement joins TRBV6-2 or TRBV6-3 to TRBJ2-7; 9 bases agree with TRBD1. This CDR3 comprises 14 residues. After removal of 0 bases from V and 3 bases from J, the junction contained 0 bases not matched to a gene. Looked up from germline, CDR1 is MNHEY and CDR2 is SVGEGT. The CDR3 sequence: CASSYSGQGYEQYF. DNA of the CDR3: TGTGCCAGCAGTTACTCGGGACAGGGCTACGAGCAGTACTTC.

The V and J genes are TRBV3-1 (or the pseudogene TRBV3-2) and TRBJ1-5; D may be TRBD1 (6 bases). The V gene lost 1 base and the J gene lost 6 bases, with 19 bases spanning the gap. Germline loops: CDR1 LGHDT, CDR2 YNNKEL (reference sequence). This CDR3 has 17 residues. In DNA form, the CDR3 reads TGTGCCAGCAGCCAAGGGACAGTGACACGAAGAAGTCAGCCCCAGCATTTT. It is translated as CASSQGTVTRRSQPQHF.

A single count supports this clone. The rearrangement links TRBV5-5 to TRBJ1-1; 8 nucleotides agree with TRBD1. Germline CDR1 SGHKS, CDR2 YYEKEE (reference sequence). V was clipped by 5 bases and J by 4 bases; unmatched bases: 10. The CDR3 has 15 amino acids. DNA of the CDR3: TGTGCCAGCAGACAAACAGGGGGTCGGGGCACTGAAGCTTTCTTT. Its translation is CASRQTGGRGTEAFF.

The V and J genes are TRBV6-4 and TRBJ1-2, with D tentatively TRBD1 (6 bases). Germline lookup yields CDR1 MRHNA and CDR2 SNTAGT. With 6 bases removed from V and 4 bases from J, the gap between germline ends came to 15 bases. This CDR3 is 14 amino acids long. CDR3 residues: CASRRDTSRYGYTF. CDR3 in DNA: TGTGCCAGCAGGAGGGACACCTCTCGCTATGGCTACACCTTC.

The chain is built from TRBV12-3 or TRBV12-4 and TRBJ1-2, with 9 bases aligning to TRBD1. With 6 bases clipped from V and 6 bases from J, the junction kept 5 bases outside the gene matches. This CDR3 comprises 13 residues. The CDR3 DNA sequence: TGTGCCAGCAGCCCCGACAGGGGGAATGGCTACACCTTC. It encodes CASSPDRGNGYTF.

V is TRBV2 and J is TRBJ2-1; tentatively, D is TRBD2 (6 bases). CDR3 size: 13 residues. Looked up from germline, CDR1 is SNHLY and CDR2 is FYNNEI. V dropped 4 bases and J dropped 9 bases, with 13 bases sitting between them. The CDR3 loop reads CASSVLGGAEQFF. DNA for the CDR3: TGTGCCAGCAGTGTTCTAGGAGGGGCTGAGCAGTTCTTC.